Below, 18 T cell receptor beta chains from the same sample are listed, as sequenced in a study of CD4 T cells in relation to SARS-CoV-2 and coronaviruses. Before the COVID-19 pandemic, during about 2011-2018, CD4+ T cells were taken from unexposed donors. The cells were cultured for about 10 days before CD4+ T cells were isolated. Their cognate antigens are unknown. Generated by immunoSEQ multiplex PCR, the TCRdb table keeps only in-frame clones and is missing some. Of approximately 27,000 clones listed, roughly four fifths were seen once; the top ten hold under 15%. Specimen: CD4+ T cells from PBMCs, cultured in vitro. Source of these receptors: a human donor in good health.

This chain joins TRBV6-2 or TRBV6-3 and TRBJ2-5; D is ambiguous. The V gene's germline CDR1 is MNHEY and CDR2 SVGEGT. The CDR3 runs to 11 residues. The germline V and J ends were trimmed by 0 bases and 7 bases, with 3 bases remaining between them. Written as DNA, the CDR3 is TGTGCCAGCAGTTACTCGGCGACCCAGTACTTC. Protein sequence: CASSYSATQYF.

The chain joins TRBV6-5 to TRBJ2-1; 7 nucleotides align to TRBD2. The germline V gene encodes CDR1 MNHEY and CDR2 SVGAGI. The CDR3 length is 16 residues. The ends lost 0 bases at V and 9 bases at J; junction bases unmatched: 11. CDR3 in DNA: TGTGCCAGCAGTTACTCGTTCCCTAGCGGTACGGGTGAGCAGTTCTTC. Residues: CASSYSFPSGTGEQFF.

The chain combines TRBV11-3 with TRBJ2-3; D is perhaps TRBD2 (6 bases). The V end was cut by 5 bases, the J end by 0 bases, with 9 bases between. Germline V gives CDR1 SGHNT, CDR2 YENEEA. The length of the CDR3 is 14 residues. The CDR3 region is CASSIAASTDTQYF. The CDR3 coding sequence is TGTGCCAGCAGCATAGCGGCTAGCACAGATACGCAGTATTTT.

This rearrangement joins TRBV3-1 (or the pseudogene TRBV3-2) to TRBJ2-3; 7 nucleotides agree with TRBD2. V was pared by 2 bases and J by 2 bases, with 4 bases of the junction left unmatched. The CDR3 sequence is 15 residues long. Germline-derived CDR1 and CDR2 are LGHDT and YNNKEL (reference sequence). The DNA of the CDR3 is TGTGCCAGCAGCCAAACGGCGGGGGACACAGATACGCAGTATTTT. Protein product: CASSQTAGDTDTQYF.

This clone was found a few times. The chain is built from TRBV3-1 (or the pseudogene TRBV3-2) and TRBJ1-6; 10 bases align to TRBD1. The trim removed 1 base at V and 7 bases at J, leaving 4 bases unmatched. This CDR3 is 16 amino acids long. Germline V gives CDR1 LGHDT, CDR2 YNNKEL (reference sequence). CDR3 sequence: CASSQGGQGNNSPLHF. CDR3 bases: TGTGCCAGCAGCCAAGGGGGACAGGGGAACAATTCACCCCTCCACTTT.

The chain uses TRBV9 and TRBJ2-1; the D call may be TRBD1 or TRBD2 (6 bases each). Trimming took 0 bases from V and 2 from J, leaving 12 bases between them. This CDR3 spans 16 amino acids. CDR1 and CDR2 (germline): SGDLS, YYNGEE. CDR3 protein: CASSVAGGNTYNEQFF. CDR3 DNA: TGTGCCAGCAGCGTAGCCGGGGGCAACACCTACAATGAGCAGTTCTTC. Looking up the rest from reference TRBV9 and TRBJ2-1 gives the full variable domain: DSGVTQTPKHLITATGQRVTLRCSPRSGDLSVYWYQQSLDQGLQFLIQYYNGEERAKGNILERFSAQQFPDLHSELNLSSLELGDSALYFCASSVAGGNTYNEQFFGPGTRLTVL.

This clone was observed a single time. The gene calls are TRBV2 and TRBJ1-4, with 8 positions matching TRBD1. CDR3 length: 15 amino acids. Looked up from germline, CDR1 is SNHLY and CDR2 is FYNNEI. With V trimmed by 6 bases and J by 6 bases, 9 bases remained unmatched. As DNA, the CDR3 is TGTGCCAGCAGCTCGTCCGGACAGGGAGATGAAAAACTGTTTTTT. This gives the protein CASSSSGQGDEKLFF.

This clone was seen a handful of times. The chain links TRBV9 to TRBJ2-5; D call uncertain. The CDR3 totals 13 residues. V lost 1 base, J lost 1 base, and 5 bases lay in between. The germline CDR1 and CDR2 sequences are SGDLS and YYNGEE. The CDR3 coding sequence is TGTGCCAGCAGCGTAAACACCCAAGAGACCCAGTACTTC. Protein sequence: CASSVNTQETQYF.

The rearrangement uses TRBV6-1 and TRBJ1-2, with D unclear. CDR1 and CDR2 (germline): MNHNS, SASEGT. The V end was cut by 3 bases, the J end by 1 base, with 15 bases between. This CDR3 contains 16 residues. The CDR3 protein is CASSEGSAPINYGYTF. The CDR3 DNA reads TGTGCCAGCAGTGAGGGGTCAGCCCCTATTAACTATGGCTACACCTTC.

This clone came up a few times. The V gene is TRBV4-3, the J gene TRBJ2-7; 11 bases map to TRBD2. Looked up from germline, CDR1 is LGHNA and CDR2 is YSLEER. This CDR3 is built from 17 residues. The junction had 11 bases not matched to a gene; V was cut back by 1 base and J by 6 bases. CDR3 amino acids: CASSQGRTSGYAFEQYF. The CDR3 coding sequence is TGCGCCAGCAGCCAAGGGAGGACTAGCGGGTACGCCTTCGAGCAGTACTTC.

V usage is TRBV18 and J usage is TRBJ1-2; 11 bases align to TRBD1. Germline V gene sequence: CDR1 KGHSH, CDR2 LQKENI. The CDR3 spans 17 residues. Germline trimming cut 4 bases from V and 4 bases from J; bases unmatched to any gene: 11. In DNA form, the CDR3 reads TGTGCCAGCTCACTGGGACAGGGGGGCCGAAGTGGCTATGGCTACACCTTC. It translates to CASSLGQGGRSGYGYTF. Variable domain in full (rest from reference TRBV18 and TRBJ1-2): NAGVMQNPRHLVRRRGQEARLRCSPMKGHSHVYWYRQLPEEGLKFMVYLQKENIIDESGMPKERFSAEFPKEGPSILRIQQVVRGDSAAYFCASSLGQGGRSGYGYTFGSGTRLTVV.

J is TRBJ2-1 and V is TRBV5-4; TRBD2 is a possible D gene (6 bases). CDR1 and CDR2 from the germline V gene are SGHNT and YYREEE (reference sequence). The CDR3 consists of 15 residues. V was cut by 1 base and J by 11 bases, with 19 bases left in between. The CDR3 region has the DNA TGTGCCAGCAGCTTGCGGGAACTAGCCGCCAAGAAGCAGTTCTTC. This translates into CASSLRELAAKKQFF.

CDR3 loop: CASSQDTRGVNEQFF. Here the CDR3 DNA reads TGTGCCAGCAGCCAAGATACAAGGGGGGTCAATGAGCAGTTCTTC. The chain uses TRBV3-1 (or the pseudogene TRBV3-2) and TRBJ2-1; possibly TRBD1 or TRBD2 for D (6 bases each). The length of the CDR3 is 15 residues. Germline V lookup: CDR1 LGHDT, CDR2 YNNKEL (reference sequence). V lost 0 bases to trimming and J lost 6 bases, with 12 bases between them.

A few counts support this clone. The V call is TRBV7-2, the J call TRBJ2-3, with 13 bases fitting TRBD2. This CDR3 has 16 amino acids. The germline V gene has CDR1 SGHTA and CDR2 FQGNSA. Trimming at V came to 3 bases and at J to 4 bases, leaving 4 bases not matched to a gene. The CDR3, as DNA: TGTGCCAGCAGCTTCGGACTAGCGGGAGATTCAGATACGCAGTATTTT. Protein product: CASSFGLAGDSDTQYF. The full variable domain, rest sourced from reference TRBV7-2 and TRBJ2-3, is GAGVSQSPSNKVTEKGKDVELRCDPISGHTALYWYRQSLGQGLEFLIYFQGNSAPDKSGLPSDRFSAERTGGSVSTLTIQRTQQEDSAVYLCASSFGLAGDSDTQYFGPGTRLTVL.

The chain is built from TRBV28 and TRBJ1-2; 7 bases line up with TRBD1. This CDR3 spans 15 amino acids. Losses at the gene ends were 7 bases for V and 5 bases for J; bases not matched to a gene: 13. Germline values: CDR1 MDHEN, CDR2 SYDVKM. This chain's CDR3 is CASTERRGRWYGYTF. CDR3 nucleotide sequence: TGTGCCAGCACCGAGAGAAGGGGGCGGTGGTATGGCTACACCTTC.

J is TRBJ1-2 and V is TRBV7-8, with 7 bases lining up with TRBD1. The CDR3 extends over 14 amino acids. Losses at the gene ends were 4 bases for V and 4 bases for J; bases not matched to a gene: 6. Germline lookup yields CDR1 SGHVS and CDR2 FQNEAQ. The CDR3 region is CASSYGTVGYGYTF. In DNA, the CDR3 is TGTGCCAGCAGCTATGGGACAGTGGGCTATGGCTACACCTTC.

The gene calls are TRBV9 and TRBJ1-1; no clear D gene. There are 15 residues in the CDR3. Germline V gene data show CDR1 as SGDLS and CDR2 as YYNGEE. Trimming cost V 0 bases and J 1 base, with 10 bases left between them. CDR3 bases: TGTGCCAGCAGCGTAGGCGCCAGGTCGAACACTGAAGCTTTCTTT. This sequence encodes CASSVGARSNTEAFF. Variable domain in full (rest from reference TRBV9 and TRBJ1-1): DSGVTQTPKHLITATGQRVTLRCSPRSGDLSVYWYQQSLDQGLQFLIQYYNGEERAKGNILERFSAQQFPDLHSELNLSSLELGDSALYFCASSVGARSNTEAFFGQGTRLTVV.

This rearrangement joins TRBV19 to TRBJ1-1; tentative D call: TRBD1 (5 bases). CDR1 is LNHDA, CDR2 SQIVND, per germline (reference sequence). The CDR3 has 14 residues. Trimming stripped 1 base from V and 1 base from J, with 7 bases between. In DNA, the CDR3 is TGTGCCAGTAGTATAGGCAGGGCGAACACTGAAGCTTTCTTT. It is translated as CASSIGRANTEAFF.